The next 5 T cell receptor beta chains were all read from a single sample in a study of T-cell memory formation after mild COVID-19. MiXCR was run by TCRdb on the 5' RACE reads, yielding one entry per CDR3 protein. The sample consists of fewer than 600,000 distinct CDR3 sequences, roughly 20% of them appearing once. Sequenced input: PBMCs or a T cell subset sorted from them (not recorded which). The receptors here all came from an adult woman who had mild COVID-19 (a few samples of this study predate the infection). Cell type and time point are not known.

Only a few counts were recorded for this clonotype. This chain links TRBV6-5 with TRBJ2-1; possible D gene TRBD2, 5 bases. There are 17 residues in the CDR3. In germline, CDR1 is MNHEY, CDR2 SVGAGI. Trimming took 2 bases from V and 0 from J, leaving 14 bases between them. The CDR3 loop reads CASSYLSSWSSYNEQFF. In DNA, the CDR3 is TGTGCCAGCAGTTACCTATCTAGCTGGAGCTCCTACAATGAGCAGTTCTTC.

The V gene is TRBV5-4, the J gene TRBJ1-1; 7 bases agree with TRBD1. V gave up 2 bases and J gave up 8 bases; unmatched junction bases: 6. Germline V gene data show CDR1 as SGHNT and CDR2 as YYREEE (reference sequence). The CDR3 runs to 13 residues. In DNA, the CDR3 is TGTGCCAGCAGCTTACTAGGACAGGCCGAAGCTTTCTTT. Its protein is CASSLLGQAEAFF.

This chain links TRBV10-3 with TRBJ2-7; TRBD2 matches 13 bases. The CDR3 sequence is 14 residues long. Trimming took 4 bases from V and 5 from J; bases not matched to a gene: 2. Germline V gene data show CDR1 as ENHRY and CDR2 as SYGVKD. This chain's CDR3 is CAISGTSGSDEQYF. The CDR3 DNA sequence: TGTGCCATCAGTGGGACTAGCGGGAGCGACGAGCAGTACTTC.

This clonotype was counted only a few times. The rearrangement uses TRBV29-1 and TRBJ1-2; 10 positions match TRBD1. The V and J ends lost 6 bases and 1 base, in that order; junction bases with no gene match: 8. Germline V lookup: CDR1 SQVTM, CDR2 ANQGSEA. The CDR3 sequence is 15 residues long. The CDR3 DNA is TGCAGCGTCGCCCCCCGGACAGGGGGTAACTATGGCTACACCTTC. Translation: CSVAPRTGGNYGYTF.

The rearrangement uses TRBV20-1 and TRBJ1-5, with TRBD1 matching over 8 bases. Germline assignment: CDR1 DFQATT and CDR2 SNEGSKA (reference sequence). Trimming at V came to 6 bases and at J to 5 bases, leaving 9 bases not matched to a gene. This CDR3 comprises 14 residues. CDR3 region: CSAPGGRGHQPQHF. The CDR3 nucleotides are TGCAGTGCCCCGGGGGGCAGGGGGCATCAGCCCCAGCATTTT.